The text below deals with one TCR beta chain. What antigen it recognizes has not been identified. No quality values exist for individual bases; no much larger clone is one base distant. The library was made by the immunoSEQ multiplex PCR assay. The hsTCRB Kit was used according to the manufacturer's protocol to amplify rearranged TCR beta chain sequences. Sequencing of TCRB libraries was carried out on an Illumina MiSeq. Per the original workflow: Demultiplexing, trimming and gene mapping were performed with the kit vendor's proprietary platform. TCRdb stores this immuneACCESS table with in-frame sequences only. Part of the clones is absent; in the studies checked, under half of the shortfall reflects unresolved V genes, and no reason is known for the rest. The DNA was the basis for D and trimming; V, J and clone size are from that table. The sample profile shows around 55,000 clones; 75% to 85% of them were found once. The ten largest account for 6.2% of the sample.

These data come from a study of a mutant IDH1 vaccine in newly diagnosed glioma (dated by TCRdb to 2020 to 2022). At the level of the whole study: Patients received eight vaccinations in weeks 1, 3, 5, 7, 11, 15, 19 and 23, corresponding to visits V03 through V10. Of the 25 to 40 patients who were treated, around 62% were male and about 40% were female, and the mean age was approximately 40 years. Vaccination started 4-6 weeks after radiotherapy alone, or was given together with temozolomide cycles in the groups whose treatment included chemotherapy. Before enrollment, patients had received standard therapy of radiotherapy alone, temozolomide alone, or radiochemotherapy with temozolomide; most received the combination. Longitudinal TCRB deep sequencing was performed for some 25 treated patients wherever samples were available for exploratory analyses. Peripheral blood was drawn at six visits: V03 (baseline), V05, V07, V10, V12 and V13.

What the research found in general, with its limitations: According to the authors, sample limitations meant that analyses of patient blood samples could not be reproduced. Availability determined which PBMC samples were chosen for TCRB deep sequencing. Changes in the top peripheral T cell clonotypes picked up by TCRB sequencing did not appear to be linked to pseudoprogression. Immune responses induced by the vaccine were seen in more than 85% of patients across multiple MHC alleles.

The CDR3 contains 15 residues, cysteine and phenylalanine counted. Just CDR3 DNA is preserved here, 45 bases in frame from base 1. Unmatched junction bases come to 7, with V trimmed by 3 bases and J by 7 bases. CDR1 and CDR2 are drawn from the germline V gene: MGHRA, YSYEKL. The time point label, as the study defines it: week 23, last vaccination. Each vaccine dose was 300 ug of a 20-mer mutant IDH1 peptide in Montanide, given subcutaneously with topical imiquimod. All donors had newly diagnosed IDH1-mutant astrocytomas of WHO grade 3 or 4 that showed loss of nuclear ATRX. The samples were drawn from NOA16, a multicentre, single-arm, open-label phase I trial in Germany that tested a mutant IDH1 peptide vaccine in humans for the first time. Genomic DNA for TCRB sequencing was isolated from EDTA blood with the DNeasy Blood and Tissue Kit.

The chain joins TRBV4-1 to TRBJ1-4; 8 nucleotides in the junction match TRBD1. This sequence originates from a man in his forties with glioma. Specimen: PBMCs, collected from a glioma patient whose treatment included an IDH1 peptide vaccine. The base sequence is TGCGCCAGCAGCCAGGGTCAGGGGGCGGGTGAAAAACTGTTTTTT. Its protein reads: CASSQGQGAGEKLFF.